Below, 9 T cell receptor beta chains from the same sample are listed, as sequenced in a study of blood T cell repertoires in COVID-19. The assay was immunoSEQ multiplex PCR, and TCRdb's table has in-frame clones only and misses some. The sample shows about 73,000 clones, roughly 79% of them seen only once. Sequenced material: peripheral blood. The receptors were gathered from a woman in her seventies with acute or convalescent COVID-19.

The rearrangement links TRBV6-6 to TRBJ2-7, with 8 nucleotides matching TRBD1. CDR3 length: 16 residues. Germline CDR1 and CDR2: MNHNY and SVGAGI (reference sequence). The V segment lost 6 bases and the J segment 2 bases; nucleotides outside the gene matches: 12. As DNA, the CDR3 is TGTGCCAGCAGCGGAGCTGGACAGGGACTTCCCTACGAGCAGTACTTC. Its protein product is CASSGAGQGLPYEQYF.

The chain is built from TRBV5-1 and TRBJ2-1; D is unresolved. There are 16 residues in the CDR3. The germline CDR1 and CDR2 sequences are SGHRS and YFSETQ. V lost 0 bases to trimming and J lost 0 bases, with 10 bases between them. The CDR3 nucleotides are TGCGCCAGCAGCTTGGAGTCTCTAAGCTCCTACAATGAGCAGTTCTTC. Its protein product is CASSLESLSSYNEQFF.

V is TRBV7-6 and J is TRBJ1-1; TRBD1 aligns across 7 bases. Trimming removed 5 bases from V and 4 bases from J; junction bases left unmatched: 7. This CDR3 is built from 14 residues. The germline CDR1 and CDR2 sequences are SGHVS and FNYEAQ. The CDR3 sequence: CASSRQTGSTEAFF. CDR3 nucleotide sequence: TGTGCCAGCAGCCGCCAGACAGGGAGCACTGAAGCTTTCTTT.

The chain recombines TRBV29-1 with TRBJ2-5; D might be TRBD1 (5 bases). The CDR3 is made up of 11 amino acids. Germline loops: CDR1 SQVTM, CDR2 ANQGSEA. The CDR3 bases are TGCTCTCTGGCAGGGCAAGAGACCCAGTACTTC. This codes for CSLAGQETQYF. The full variable domain, with the rest looked up from reference TRBV29-1 and TRBJ2-5, is SAVISQKPSRDICQRGTSLTIQCQVDSQVTMMFWYRQQPGQSLTLIATANQGSEATYESGFVIDKFPISRPNLTFSTLTVSNMSPEDSSIYLCSLAGQETQYFGPGTRLLVL.

This chain links TRBV28 with TRBJ1-1; D is perhaps TRBD1 (5 bases). This CDR3 has 14 amino acids. Germline V gene data show CDR1 as MDHEN and CDR2 as SYDVKM. The V end was cut by 1 base, the J end by 1 base, with 7 bases between. CDR3 residues: CASSLFGGNTEAFF. In DNA form, the CDR3 reads TGTGCCAGCAGTTTATTCGGGGGGAACACTGAAGCTTTCTTT.

This rearrangement joins TRBV11-2 to TRBJ2-7; 9 bases map to TRBD2. Looked up from germline, CDR1 is SGHAT and CDR2 is FQNNGV. The CDR3 length is 15 residues. Germline trimming cut 8 bases from V and 6 bases from J; bases unmatched to any gene: 14. CDR3 loop: CASSRAGGPGGEQYF. The DNA for the CDR3 is TGTGCCAGCTCCAGAGCGGGAGGCCCCGGAGGCGAGCAGTACTTC.

CDR3 coding DNA: TGTGCCAGCAGCTTTTCCGGGTATAGATCGTACACTGAAGCTTTCTTT. Protein sequence: CASSFSGYRSYTEAFF. The chain links TRBV11-1 to TRBJ1-1; D call uncertain. Germline V gene sequence: CDR1 SGHAT, CDR2 FQDESV (reference sequence). CDR3 length: 16 residues. Trimming took off 3 bases at V and 3 bases at J, with 17 bases between the two ends.

This chain joins TRBV7-2 and TRBJ2-2; the match to TRBD1 covers 9 bases. Germline CDR1 and CDR2: SGHTA and FQGNSA. V shed 7 bases, J shed 5 bases, and the junction held 8 bases outside the gene matches. This CDR3 has 15 amino acids. The CDR3 coding sequence is TGTGCCAGCACCCTCCGGGGGACAGGGACCGGGGAGCTGTTTTTT. Protein: CASTLRGTGTGELFF.

The chain has TRBV6-6 and TRBJ2-3; TRBD2 matches at 11 bases. The CDR3 loop spans 16 amino acids. Trimming at V came to 2 bases and at J to 4 bases, leaving 5 bases not matched to a gene. CDR1 and CDR2 from the germline V gene are MNHNY and SVGAGI (reference sequence). The CDR3 DNA sequence: TGTGCCAGCAGTTACACCGGGACTAGCGGCGCAGATACGCAGTATTTT. This gives the protein CASSYTGTSGADTQYF.